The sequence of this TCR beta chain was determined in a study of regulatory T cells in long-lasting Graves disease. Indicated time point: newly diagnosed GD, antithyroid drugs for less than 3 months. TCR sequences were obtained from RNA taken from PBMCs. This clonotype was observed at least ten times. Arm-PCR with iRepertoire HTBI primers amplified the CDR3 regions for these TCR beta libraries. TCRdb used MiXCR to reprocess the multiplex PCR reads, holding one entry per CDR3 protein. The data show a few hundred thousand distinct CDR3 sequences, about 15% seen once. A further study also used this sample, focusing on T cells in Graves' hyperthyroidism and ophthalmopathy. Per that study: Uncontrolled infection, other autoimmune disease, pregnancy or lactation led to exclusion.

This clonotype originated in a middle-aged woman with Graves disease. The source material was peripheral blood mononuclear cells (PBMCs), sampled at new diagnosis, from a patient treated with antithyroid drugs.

This CDR3 reads CASSFWAGERNEQYF. Written as DNA, the CDR3 is TGTGCCAGCAGCTTCTGGGCGGGAGAGAGAAACGAGCAGTACTTC. The chain links TRBV11-3 to TRBJ2-7; 7 nucleotides agree with TRBD2. Per the germline V gene, CDR1 is SGHNT and CDR2 is YENEEA. This CDR3 is 15 amino acids long. J lost 5 bases, V lost 3 bases, and 10 bases had no gene match. Full variable domain (outside the CDR3, taken from reference TRBV11-3 and TRBJ2-7): EAGVVQSPRYKIIEKKQPVAFWCNPISGHNTLYWYLQNLGQGPELLIRYENEEAVDDSQLPKDRFSAERLKGVDSTLKIQPAELGDSAVYLCASSFWAGERNEQYFGPGTRLTVT.